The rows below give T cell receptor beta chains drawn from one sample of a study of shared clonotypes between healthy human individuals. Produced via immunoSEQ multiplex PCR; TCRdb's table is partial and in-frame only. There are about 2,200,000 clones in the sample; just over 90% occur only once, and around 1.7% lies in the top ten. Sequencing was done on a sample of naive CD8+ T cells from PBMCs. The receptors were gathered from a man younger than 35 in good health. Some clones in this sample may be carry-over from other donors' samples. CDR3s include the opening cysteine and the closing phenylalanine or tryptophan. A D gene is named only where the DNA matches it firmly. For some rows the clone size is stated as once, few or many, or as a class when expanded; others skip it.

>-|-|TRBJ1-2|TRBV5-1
CASSGGASYGYTF
TGCGCCAGCAGCGGAGGGGCGAGCTATGGCTACACCTTC
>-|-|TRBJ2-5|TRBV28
CASSGTMSLYQETQYF
TGTGCCAGCAGTGGGACCATGTCCCTATACCAAGAGACCCAGTACTTC
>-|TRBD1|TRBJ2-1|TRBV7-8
CASSPSVGTGYEQFF
TGTGCCAGCAGCCCCAGTGTAGGGACAGGCTATGAGCAGTTCTTC
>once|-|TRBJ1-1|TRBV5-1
CASSYGGMNTEAFF
TGCGCCAGCTCCTACGGGGGCATGAACACTGAAGCTTTCTTT
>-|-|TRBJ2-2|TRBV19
CASSRPGSNTGELFF
TGTGCCAGTAGTCGACCGGGTTCGAACACCGGGGAGCTGTTTTTT
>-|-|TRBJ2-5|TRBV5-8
CASSFDTNQETQYF
TGTGCCAGCAGCTTCGACACGAACCAAGAGACCCAGTACTTC
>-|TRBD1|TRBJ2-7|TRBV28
CASSLPDRGHEQYF
TGTGCCAGCAGTTTACCCGACAGGGGTCACGAGCAGTACTTC
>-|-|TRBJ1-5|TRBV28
CASRLTGTNLGWGNQPQHF
TGTGCCAGCAGACTTACCGGGACAAACCTGGGGTGGGGCAATCAGCCCCAGCATTTT
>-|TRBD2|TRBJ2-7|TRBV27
CASRALAGEYEQYF
TGTGCCAGCAGAGCCCTAGCGGGAGAGTACGAGCAGTACTTC
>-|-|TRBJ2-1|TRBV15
CATSRDQGGSYNEQFF
TGTGCCACCAGCAGAGATCAGGGGGGGTCCTACAATGAGCAGTTCTTC
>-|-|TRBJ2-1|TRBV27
CASSLSSLTRVIEQFF
TGTGCCAGCAGTTTATCGAGCTTAACTAGGGTTATTGAGCAGTTCTTC
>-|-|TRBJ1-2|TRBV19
CASKGQGLLYGYTF
TGTGCCAGTAAGGGACAAGGTTTATTGTACGGCTACACCTTC
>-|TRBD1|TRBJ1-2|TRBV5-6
CASSFGTGNYGYTF
TGTGCCAGCAGCTTCGGGACAGGGAACTATGGCTACACCTTC
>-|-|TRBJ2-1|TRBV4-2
CASSQVLGYNEQFF
TGTGCCAGCAGCCAAGTTTTGGGGTACAATGAGCAGTTCTTC
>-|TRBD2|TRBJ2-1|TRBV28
CASSLAGGDNEQFF
TGTGCCAGCAGTTTAGCGGGAGGGGACAATGAGCAGTTCTTC
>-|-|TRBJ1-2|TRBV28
CASTVEELKPNYGYTF
TGTGCCAGCACGGTGGAGGAACTGAAACCTAACTATGGCTACACCTTC
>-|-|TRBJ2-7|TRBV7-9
CASSPKDRFYEQYF
TGTGCCAGCAGCCCAAAAGACAGATTCTACGAGCAGTACTTC
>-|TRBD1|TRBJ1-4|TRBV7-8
CASSLGQGAEKLFF
TGTGCCAGCAGCTTAGGCCAGGGGGCTGAAAAACTGTTTTTT
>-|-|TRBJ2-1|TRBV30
CAWTGGWFNEQFF
TGTGCCTGGACAGGGGGGTGGTTCAATGAGCAGTTCTTC
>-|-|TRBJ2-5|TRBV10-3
CAISESTRETQYF
TGTGCCATCAGTGAGTCGACGCGGGAGACCCAGTACTTC
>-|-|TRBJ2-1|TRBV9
CASSAPTRVTYNEQFF
TGTGCCAGCAGCGCCCCCACGCGGGTCACCTACAATGAGCAGTTCTTC
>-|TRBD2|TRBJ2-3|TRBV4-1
CASSHFELAGTDTQYF
TGCGCCAGCAGCCATTTCGAACTAGCGGGCACAGATACGCAGTATTTT
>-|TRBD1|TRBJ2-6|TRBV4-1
CASSLGQGAVGANVLTF
TGCGCCAGCAGCCTAGGACAGGGGGCTGTTGGGGCCAACGTCCTGACTTTC
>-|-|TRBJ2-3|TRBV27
CASSPASTDTQYF
TGTGCCAGCAGTCCGGCTAGCACAGATACGCAGTATTTT
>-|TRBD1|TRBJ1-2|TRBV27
CASGDGTGFYGYTF
TGTGCCAGCGGCGACGGGACAGGGTTTTATGGCTACACCTTC
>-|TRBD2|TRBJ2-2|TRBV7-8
CASSMGLALPGELFF
TGTGCCAGCAGCATGGGACTAGCGCTTCCCGGGGAGCTGTTTTTT
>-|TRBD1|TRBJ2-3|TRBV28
CASSEDRGIGGTQYF
TGTGCCAGCAGTGAGGACAGGGGGATTGGGGGTACGCAGTATTTT
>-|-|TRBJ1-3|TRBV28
CASSNQGTGNTIYF
TGTGCCAGCAGTAATCAGGGGACTGGAAACACCATATATTTT
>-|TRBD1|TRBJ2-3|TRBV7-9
CASSLVGGQGATSTDTQYF
TGTGCCAGCAGCTTAGTAGGGGGACAGGGGGCGACTAGCACAGATACGCAGTATTTT
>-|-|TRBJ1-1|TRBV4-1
CASSQIPGGTEAFF
TGCGCCAGCAGCCAGATTCCCGGGGGCACTGAAGCTTTCTTT
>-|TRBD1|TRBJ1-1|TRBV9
CASSAGQGVAKSVYTEAFF
TGTGCCAGCAGCGCGGGACAGGGGGTCGCAAAATCGGTGTACACTGAAGCTTTCTTT
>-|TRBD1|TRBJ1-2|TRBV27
CASSLSRTGNYGYTF
TGTGCCAGCAGTTTATCCCGGACAGGGAACTATGGCTACACCTTC
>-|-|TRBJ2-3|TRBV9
CASSVGRGALDTQYF
TGTGCCAGCAGCGTAGGGAGAGGGGCACTGGATACGCAGTATTTT
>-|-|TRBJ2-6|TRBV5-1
CASSLGRPGYSGANVLTF
TGCGCCAGCAGCTTGGGTCGCCCAGGGTACTCTGGGGCCAACGTCCTGACTTTC
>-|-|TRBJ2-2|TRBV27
CASSFGATGELFF
TGTGCCAGCAGTTTTGGAGCCACCGGGGAGCTGTTTTTT
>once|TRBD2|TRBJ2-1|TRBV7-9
CASSLESLAFYNEQFF
TGTGCCAGCAGCTTAGAATCACTAGCGTTCTACAATGAGCAGTTCTTC
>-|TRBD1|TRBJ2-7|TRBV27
CASSLSGRGFGTGIYEQYF
TGTGCCAGCAGTTTATCGGGTAGGGGATTCGGGACAGGGATCTACGAGCAGTACTTC
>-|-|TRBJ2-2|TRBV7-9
CASSLATNTGELFF
TGTGCCAGCAGCTTAGCCACGAACACCGGGGAGCTGTTTTTT
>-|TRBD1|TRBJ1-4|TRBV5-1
CASSSPGQGDEKLFF
TGCGCCAGCAGCTCACCGGGACAGGGGGACGAAAAACTGTTTTTT
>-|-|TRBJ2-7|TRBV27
CASSLYPGEWYEQYF
TGTGCCAGCAGTCTATATCCGGGAGAGTGGTACGAGCAGTACTTC
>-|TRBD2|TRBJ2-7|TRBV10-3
CAIRPGLASEQYF
TGTGCCATCAGGCCGGGACTAGCGTCCGAGCAGTACTTC
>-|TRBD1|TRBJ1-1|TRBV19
CASRQDAGGNTEAFF
TGTGCCAGTAGGCAGGACGCAGGGGGCAACACTGAAGCTTTCTTT
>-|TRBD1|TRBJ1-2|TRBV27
CASSVQTGGGGYTF
TGTGCCAGCAGTGTCCAGACAGGGGGTGGGGGCTACACCTTC
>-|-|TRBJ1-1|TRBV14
CASSQLGDTEAFF
TGTGCCAGCAGCCAACTGGGGGACACTGAAGCTTTCTTT
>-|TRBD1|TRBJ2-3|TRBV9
CASGTGGGTDTQYF
TGTGCCAGCGGAACAGGGGGCGGCACAGATACGCAGTATTTT
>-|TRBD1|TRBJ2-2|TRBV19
CASSDREHTGELFF
TGTGCCAGTTCGGACAGGGAGCACACCGGGGAGCTGTTTTTT
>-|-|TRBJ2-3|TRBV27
CASSLSEGELSTDTQYF
TGTGCCAGCAGTTTATCCGAGGGGGAGTTGAGCACAGATACGCAGTATTTT
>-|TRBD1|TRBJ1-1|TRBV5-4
CASSFYRGTEAFF
TGTGCCAGCAGCTTTTACAGGGGGACTGAAGCTTTCTTT
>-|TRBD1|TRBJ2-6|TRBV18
CASSPTGTGANVLTF
TGTGCCAGCTCACCGACAGGGACCGGGGCCAACGTCCTGACTTTC